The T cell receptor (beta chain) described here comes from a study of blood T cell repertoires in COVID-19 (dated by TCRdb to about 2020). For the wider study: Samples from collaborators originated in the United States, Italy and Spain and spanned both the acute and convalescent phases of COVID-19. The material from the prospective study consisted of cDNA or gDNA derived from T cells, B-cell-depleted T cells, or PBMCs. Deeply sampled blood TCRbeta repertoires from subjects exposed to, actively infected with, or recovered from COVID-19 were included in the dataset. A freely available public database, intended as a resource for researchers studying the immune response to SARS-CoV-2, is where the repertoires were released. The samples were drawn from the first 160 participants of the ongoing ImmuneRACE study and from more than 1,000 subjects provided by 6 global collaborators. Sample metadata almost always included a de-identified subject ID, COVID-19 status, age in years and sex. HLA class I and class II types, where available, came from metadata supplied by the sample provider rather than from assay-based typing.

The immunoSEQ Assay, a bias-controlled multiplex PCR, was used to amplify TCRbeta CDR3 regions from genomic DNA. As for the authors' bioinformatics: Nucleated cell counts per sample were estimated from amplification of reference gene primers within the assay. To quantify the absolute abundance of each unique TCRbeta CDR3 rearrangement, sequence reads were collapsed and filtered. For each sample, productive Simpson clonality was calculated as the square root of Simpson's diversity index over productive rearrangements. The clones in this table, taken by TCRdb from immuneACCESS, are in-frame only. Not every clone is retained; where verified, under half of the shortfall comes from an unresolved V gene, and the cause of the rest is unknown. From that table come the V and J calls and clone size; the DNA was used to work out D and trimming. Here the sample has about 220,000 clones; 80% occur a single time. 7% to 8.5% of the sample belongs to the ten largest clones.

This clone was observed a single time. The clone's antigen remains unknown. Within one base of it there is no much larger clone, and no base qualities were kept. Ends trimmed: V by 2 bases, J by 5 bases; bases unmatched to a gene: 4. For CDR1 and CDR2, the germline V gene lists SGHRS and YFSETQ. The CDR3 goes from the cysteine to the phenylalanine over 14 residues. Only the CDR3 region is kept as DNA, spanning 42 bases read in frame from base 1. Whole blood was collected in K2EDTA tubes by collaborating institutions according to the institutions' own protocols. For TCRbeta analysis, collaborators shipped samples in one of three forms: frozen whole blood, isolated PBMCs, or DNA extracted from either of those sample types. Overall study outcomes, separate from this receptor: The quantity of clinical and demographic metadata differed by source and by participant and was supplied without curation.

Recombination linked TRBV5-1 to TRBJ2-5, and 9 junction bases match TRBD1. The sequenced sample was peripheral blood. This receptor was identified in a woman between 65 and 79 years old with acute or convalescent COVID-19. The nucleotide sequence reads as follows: TGCGCCAGCAGCTTACGACAGGGGGGGGAGACCCAGTACTTC. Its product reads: CASSLRQGGETQYF.